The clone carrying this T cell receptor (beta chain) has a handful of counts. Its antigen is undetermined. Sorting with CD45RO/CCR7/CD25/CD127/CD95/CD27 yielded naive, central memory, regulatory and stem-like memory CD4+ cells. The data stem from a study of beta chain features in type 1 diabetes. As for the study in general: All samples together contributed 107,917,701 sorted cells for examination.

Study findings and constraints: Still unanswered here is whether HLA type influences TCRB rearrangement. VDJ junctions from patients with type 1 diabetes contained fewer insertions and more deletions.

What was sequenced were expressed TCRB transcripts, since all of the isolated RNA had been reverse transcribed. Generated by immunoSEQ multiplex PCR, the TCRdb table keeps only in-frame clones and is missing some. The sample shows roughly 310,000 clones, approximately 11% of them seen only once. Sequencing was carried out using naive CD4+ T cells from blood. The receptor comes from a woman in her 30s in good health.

CDR3 sequence (DNA): TGTGCCAGCAGCTTGCCCGGGTCAATCCAACCCAATGAGCAGTTCTTC. Residues: CASSLPGSIQPNEQFF. The chain joins TRBV5-4 to TRBJ2-1; D is unresolved. The CDR3 contains 16 residues. V was pared by 1 base and J by 6 bases, with 17 bases between. Looked up from germline, CDR1 is SGHNT and CDR2 is YYREEE (reference sequence).